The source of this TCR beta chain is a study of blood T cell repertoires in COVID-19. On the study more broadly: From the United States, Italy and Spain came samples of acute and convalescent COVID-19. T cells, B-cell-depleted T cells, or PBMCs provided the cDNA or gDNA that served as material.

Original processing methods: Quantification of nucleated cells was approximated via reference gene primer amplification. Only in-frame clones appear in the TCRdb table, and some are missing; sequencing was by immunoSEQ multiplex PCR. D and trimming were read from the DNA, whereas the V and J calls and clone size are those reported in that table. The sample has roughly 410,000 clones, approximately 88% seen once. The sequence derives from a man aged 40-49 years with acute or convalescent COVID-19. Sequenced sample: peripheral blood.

The CDR3 protein is CASSQQRDRNSPLHF. CDR3 sequence (DNA): TGCGCCAGCAGCCAACAACGGGACAGAAATTCACCCCTCCACTTT. V gene TRBV4-1 combines with J gene TRBJ1-6; 7 bases line up with TRBD1. The germline V gene has CDR1 MGHRA and CDR2 YSYEKL. The CDR3 runs 15 residues. V lost 2 bases and J lost 7; bases outside the gene matches: 5.